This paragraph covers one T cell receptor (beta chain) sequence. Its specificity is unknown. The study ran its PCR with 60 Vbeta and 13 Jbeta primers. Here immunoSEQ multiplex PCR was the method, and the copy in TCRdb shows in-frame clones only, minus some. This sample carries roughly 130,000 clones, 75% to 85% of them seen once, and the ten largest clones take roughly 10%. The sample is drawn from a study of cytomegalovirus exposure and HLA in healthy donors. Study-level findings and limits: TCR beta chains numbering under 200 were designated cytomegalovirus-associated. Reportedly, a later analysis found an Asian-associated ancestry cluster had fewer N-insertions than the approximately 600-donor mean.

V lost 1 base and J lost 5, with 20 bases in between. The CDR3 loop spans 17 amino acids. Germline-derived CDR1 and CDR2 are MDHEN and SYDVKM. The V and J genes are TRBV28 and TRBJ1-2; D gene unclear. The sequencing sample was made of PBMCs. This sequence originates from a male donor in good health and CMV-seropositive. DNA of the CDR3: TGTGCCAGCAGTTTATACTGGACCGGGAAACATCAATATGGCTACACCTTC. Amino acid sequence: CASSLYWTGKHQYGYTF.